This T cell receptor (beta chain) was documented in a study of lymphopenia after photon versus proton radiotherapy. Whole-study findings and limits: Proton therapy kept repertoires fairly stable, unlike photons, which gained effector/memory cells. Authors raise, but do not show, better survival with proton therapy. After the lymphocyte nadir, photon-treated repertoires showed oligoclonal expansion, especially of CD8+ Temra cells. Larger post-nadir TCR diversity loss correlated inversely with survival in deceased patients.

For this clone: Its antigen remains unknown.

Profiling relied on immunoSEQ multiplex PCR, and the TCRdb table lists in-frame clones only, not all of them. The sample gives approximately 65,000 clones, more than 75% of which show up once; about 3.1% is in the top ten. The V end was cut by 5 bases, the J end by 9 bases, with 13 bases between. This CDR3 is 12 amino acids long. The germline V gene has CDR1 LGHNA and CDR2 YNFKEQ. The TCR originated in a woman aged 65 to 85 with pancreatic cancer. This specimen was peripheral blood, taken from a patient treated with photon-based radiotherapy. The rearrangement joins TRBV4-2 to TRBJ1-2; D perhaps matches TRBD1 (6 bases). The CDR3: CASSSVDSRYTF. In DNA, the CDR3 is TGTGCCAGCAGCTCCGTGGACAGCCGCTACACCTTC.